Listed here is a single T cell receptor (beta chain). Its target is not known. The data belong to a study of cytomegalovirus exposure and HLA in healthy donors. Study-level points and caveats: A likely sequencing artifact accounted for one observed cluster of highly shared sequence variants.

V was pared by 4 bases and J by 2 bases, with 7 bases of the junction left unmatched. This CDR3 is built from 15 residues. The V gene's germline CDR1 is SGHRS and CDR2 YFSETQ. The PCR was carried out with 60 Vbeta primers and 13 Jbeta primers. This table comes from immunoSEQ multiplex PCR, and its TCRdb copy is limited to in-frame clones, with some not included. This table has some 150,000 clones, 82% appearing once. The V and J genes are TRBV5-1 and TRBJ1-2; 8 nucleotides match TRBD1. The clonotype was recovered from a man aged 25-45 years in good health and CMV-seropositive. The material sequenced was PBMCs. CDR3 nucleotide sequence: TGCGCCAGCAGCCCCCGGACAGGGATGAACTATGGCTACACCTTC. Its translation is CASSPRTGMNYGYTF.